This T cell receptor beta chain originates from a study of beta chain features in type 1 diabetes. The sample holds a few counts of this clone. The antigen is not known. Every bit of the isolated RNA underwent reverse transcription, so sequencing read expressed TCRB transcripts. Method: immunoSEQ multiplex PCR; TCRdb's copy keeps in-frame clones and lacks some. The table includes 200,000 to 300,000 clones, approximately 14% detected once. Study-wide results and caveats: People with Type 1 diabetes carried modestly yet significantly shorter TCRB CDR3s in all four CD4+ subsets.

This CDR3 has 17 amino acids. With V trimmed by 7 bases and J by 3 bases, 13 bases remained unmatched. Germline V gene lookup returns CDR1 LNHDA and CDR2 SQIVND (reference sequence). This receptor was obtained from a man younger than 45 with type 1 diabetes. The chain couples TRBV19 to TRBJ2-1; 9 bases line up with TRBD1. Sequenced input: naive CD4+ T cells from blood. The CDR3 nucleotides read TGTGCCAGTACCCCCCCCATACAGGGGGCGGTCTACAATGAGCAGTTCTTC. It yields the protein CASTPPIQGAVYNEQFF.